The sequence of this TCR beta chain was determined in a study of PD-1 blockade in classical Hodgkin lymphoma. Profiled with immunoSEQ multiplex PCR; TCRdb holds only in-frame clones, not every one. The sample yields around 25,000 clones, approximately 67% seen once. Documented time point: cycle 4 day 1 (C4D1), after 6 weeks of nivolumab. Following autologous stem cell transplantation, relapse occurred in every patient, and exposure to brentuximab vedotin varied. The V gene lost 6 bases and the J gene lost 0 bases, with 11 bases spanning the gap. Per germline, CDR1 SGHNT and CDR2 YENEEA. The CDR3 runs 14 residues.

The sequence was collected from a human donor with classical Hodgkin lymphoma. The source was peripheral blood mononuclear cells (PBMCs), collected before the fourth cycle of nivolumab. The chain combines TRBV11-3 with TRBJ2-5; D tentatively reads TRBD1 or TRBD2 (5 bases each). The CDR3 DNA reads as TGTGCCAGCAGGGGGGAGTGGAACCAAGAGACCCAGTACTTC. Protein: CASRGEWNQETQYF.